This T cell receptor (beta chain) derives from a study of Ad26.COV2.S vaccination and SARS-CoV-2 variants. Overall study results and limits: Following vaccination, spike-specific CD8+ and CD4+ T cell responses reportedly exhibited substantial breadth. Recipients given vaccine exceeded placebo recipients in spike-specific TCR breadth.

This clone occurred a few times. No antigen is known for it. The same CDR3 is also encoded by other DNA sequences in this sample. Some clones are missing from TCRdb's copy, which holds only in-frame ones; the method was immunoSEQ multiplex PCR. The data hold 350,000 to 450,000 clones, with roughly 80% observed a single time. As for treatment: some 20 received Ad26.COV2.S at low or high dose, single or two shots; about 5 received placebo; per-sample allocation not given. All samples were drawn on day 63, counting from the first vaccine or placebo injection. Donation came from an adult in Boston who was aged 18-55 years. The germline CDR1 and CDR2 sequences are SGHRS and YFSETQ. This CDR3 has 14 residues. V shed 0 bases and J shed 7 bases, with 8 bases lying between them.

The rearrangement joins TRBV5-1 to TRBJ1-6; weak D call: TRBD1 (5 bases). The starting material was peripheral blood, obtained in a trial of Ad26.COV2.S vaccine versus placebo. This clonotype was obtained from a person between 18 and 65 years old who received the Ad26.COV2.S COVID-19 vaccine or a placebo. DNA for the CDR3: TGCGCCAGCAGCTTGGAGGGGAGGAATTCACCCCTCCACTTT. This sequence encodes CASSLEGRNSPLHF.